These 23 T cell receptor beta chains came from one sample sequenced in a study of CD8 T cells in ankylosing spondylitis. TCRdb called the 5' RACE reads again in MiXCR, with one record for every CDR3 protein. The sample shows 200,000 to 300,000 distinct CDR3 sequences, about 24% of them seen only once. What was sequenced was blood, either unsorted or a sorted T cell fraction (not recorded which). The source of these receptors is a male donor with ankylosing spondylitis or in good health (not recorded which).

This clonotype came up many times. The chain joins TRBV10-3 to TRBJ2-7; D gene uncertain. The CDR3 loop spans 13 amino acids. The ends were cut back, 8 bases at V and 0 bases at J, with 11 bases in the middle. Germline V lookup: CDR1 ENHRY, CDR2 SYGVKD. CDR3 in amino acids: CAIGTGFSYEQYF. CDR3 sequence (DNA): TGTGCCATCGGAACGGGCTTCTCCTACGAGCAGTACTTC.

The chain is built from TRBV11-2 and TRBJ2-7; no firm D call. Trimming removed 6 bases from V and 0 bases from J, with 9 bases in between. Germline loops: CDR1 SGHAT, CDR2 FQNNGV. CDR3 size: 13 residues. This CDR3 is CASRVTLSYEQYF. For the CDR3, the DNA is TGTGCCAGCAGGGTGACCCTCTCCTACGAGCAGTACTTC.

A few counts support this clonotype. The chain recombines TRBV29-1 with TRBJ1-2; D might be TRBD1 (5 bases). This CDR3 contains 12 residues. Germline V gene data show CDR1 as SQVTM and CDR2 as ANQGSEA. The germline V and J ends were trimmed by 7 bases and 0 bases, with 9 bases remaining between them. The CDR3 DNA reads TGCAGCGCTGACAGCTCTAACTATGGCTACACCTTC. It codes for CSADSSNYGYTF. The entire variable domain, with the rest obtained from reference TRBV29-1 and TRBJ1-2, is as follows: SAVISQKPSRDICQRGTSLTIQCQVDSQVTMMFWYRQQPGQSLTLIATANQGSEATYESGFVIDKFPISRPNLTFSTLTVSNMSPEDSSIYLCSADSSNYGYTFGSGTRLTVV.

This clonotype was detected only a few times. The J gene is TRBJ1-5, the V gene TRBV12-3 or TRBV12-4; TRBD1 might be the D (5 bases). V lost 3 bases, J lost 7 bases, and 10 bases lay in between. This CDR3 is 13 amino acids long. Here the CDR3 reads CASSFGQGQPQHF. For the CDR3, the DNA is TGTGCCAGCAGTTTTGGCCAGGGACAGCCCCAGCATTTT.

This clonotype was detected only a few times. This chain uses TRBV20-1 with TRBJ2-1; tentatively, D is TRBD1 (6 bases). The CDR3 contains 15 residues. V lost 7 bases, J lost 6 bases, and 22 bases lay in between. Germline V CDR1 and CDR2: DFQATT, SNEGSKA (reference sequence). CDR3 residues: CSGQKGPDRTNEQFF. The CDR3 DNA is TGCAGTGGTCAAAAAGGGCCCGACAGGACCAATGAGCAGTTCTTC.

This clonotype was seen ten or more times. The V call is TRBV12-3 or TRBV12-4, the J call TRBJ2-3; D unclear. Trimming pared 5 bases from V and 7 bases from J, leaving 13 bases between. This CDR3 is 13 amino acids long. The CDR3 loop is CASSPPGHYTQYF. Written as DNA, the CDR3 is TGTGCCAGCAGTCCCCCCGGGCATTATACGCAGTATTTT.

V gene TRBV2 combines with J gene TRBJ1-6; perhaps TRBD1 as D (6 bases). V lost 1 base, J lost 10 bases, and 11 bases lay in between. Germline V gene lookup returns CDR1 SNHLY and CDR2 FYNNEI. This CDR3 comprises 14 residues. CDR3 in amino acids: CASSEGQGLSPLHF. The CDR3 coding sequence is TGTGCCAGCAGTGAAGGCCAGGGGTTGTCACCCCTCCACTTT.

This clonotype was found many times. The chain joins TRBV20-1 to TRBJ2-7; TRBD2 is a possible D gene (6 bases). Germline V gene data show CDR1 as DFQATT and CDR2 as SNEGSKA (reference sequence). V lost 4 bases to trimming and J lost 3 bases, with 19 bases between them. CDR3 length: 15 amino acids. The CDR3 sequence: CSATSQGGNYYEQYF. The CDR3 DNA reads TGCAGTGCTACGTCTCAGGGAGGAAACTACTACGAGCAGTACTTC.

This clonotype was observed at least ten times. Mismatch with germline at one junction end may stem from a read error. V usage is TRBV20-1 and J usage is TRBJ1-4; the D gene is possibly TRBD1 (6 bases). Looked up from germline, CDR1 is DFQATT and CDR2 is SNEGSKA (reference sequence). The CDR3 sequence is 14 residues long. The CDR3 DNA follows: TGCAGTGCTCGAGAGGACAGCGCTAATGAAAAACTGTTTTTT. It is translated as CSAREDSANEKLFF.

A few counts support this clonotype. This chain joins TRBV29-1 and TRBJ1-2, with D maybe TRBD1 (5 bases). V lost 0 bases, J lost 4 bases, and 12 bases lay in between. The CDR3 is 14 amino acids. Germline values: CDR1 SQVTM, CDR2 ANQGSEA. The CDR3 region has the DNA TGCAGCGTTGAAGAAGGGGAAGTAATCTATGGCTACACCTTC. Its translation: CSVEEGEVIYGYTF.

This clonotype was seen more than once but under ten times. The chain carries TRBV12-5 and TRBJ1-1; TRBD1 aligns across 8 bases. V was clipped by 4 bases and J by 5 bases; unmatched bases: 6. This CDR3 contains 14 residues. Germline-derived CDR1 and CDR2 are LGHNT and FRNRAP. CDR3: CASGSDRGVTEAFF. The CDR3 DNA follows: TGTGCTAGTGGTTCAGACAGGGGAGTAACTGAAGCTTTCTTT.

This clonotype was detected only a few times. The CDR3 DNA is TGTGCCAGCAGTTTTAGCGGTATCGGGGAGCTGTTTTTT. Protein: CASSFSGIGELFF. V gene TRBV12-3 or TRBV12-4 combines with J gene TRBJ2-2; the D gene is possibly TRBD2 (6 bases). The ends were cut back, 3 bases at V and 7 bases at J, with 9 bases in the middle. The CDR3 sequence is 13 residues long.

The CDR3 loop is CASSELKGRDGYTF. CDR3 nucleotide sequence: TGTGCCAGCAGTGAATTGAAAGGTCGGGACGGCTACACCTTC. The chain joins TRBV25-1 to TRBJ1-2; TRBD1 might be the D (5 bases). CDR1 and CDR2 (germline): MGHDK, SYGVNS. The V end lost 1 base, the J end lost 8 bases, and 14 bases lay between the germline ends. This CDR3 is 14 amino acids long.

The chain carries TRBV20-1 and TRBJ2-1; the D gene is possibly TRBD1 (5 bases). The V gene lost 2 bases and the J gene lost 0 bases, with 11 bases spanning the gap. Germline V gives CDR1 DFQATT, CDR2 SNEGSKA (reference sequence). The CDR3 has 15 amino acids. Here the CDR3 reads CSARTRVSSYNEQFF. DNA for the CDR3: TGCAGTGCTAGAACCAGGGTGAGCTCCTACAATGAGCAGTTCTTC.

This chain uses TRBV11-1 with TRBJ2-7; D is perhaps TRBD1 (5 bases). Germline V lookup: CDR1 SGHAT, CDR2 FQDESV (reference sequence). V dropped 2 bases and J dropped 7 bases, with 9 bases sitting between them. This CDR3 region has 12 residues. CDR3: CASSLSGIEQYF. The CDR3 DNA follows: TGTGCCAGCAGCTTATCAGGGATTGAGCAGTACTTC.

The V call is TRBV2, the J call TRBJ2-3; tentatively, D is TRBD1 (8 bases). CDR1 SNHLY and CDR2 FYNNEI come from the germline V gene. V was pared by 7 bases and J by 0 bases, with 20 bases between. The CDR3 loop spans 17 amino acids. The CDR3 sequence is CASTTTGGGWSTDTQYF. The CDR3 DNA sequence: TGTGCCAGCACCACCACAGGGGGGGGTTGGAGCACAGATACGCAGTATTTT.

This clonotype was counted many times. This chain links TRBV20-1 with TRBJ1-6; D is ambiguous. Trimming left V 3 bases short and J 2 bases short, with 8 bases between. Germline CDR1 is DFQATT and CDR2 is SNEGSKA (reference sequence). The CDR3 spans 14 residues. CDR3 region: CSARETPYNSPLHF. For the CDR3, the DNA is TGCAGTGCTAGGGAGACGCCCTATAATTCACCCCTCCACTTT.

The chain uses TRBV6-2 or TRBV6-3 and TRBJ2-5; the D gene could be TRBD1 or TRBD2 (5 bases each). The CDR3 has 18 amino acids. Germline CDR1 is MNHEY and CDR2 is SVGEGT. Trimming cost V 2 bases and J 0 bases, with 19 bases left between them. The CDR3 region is CASSYEARGSPYQETQYF. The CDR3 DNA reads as TGTGCCAGCAGTTACGAAGCGAGGGGCAGTCCGTACCAAGAGACCCAGTACTTC.

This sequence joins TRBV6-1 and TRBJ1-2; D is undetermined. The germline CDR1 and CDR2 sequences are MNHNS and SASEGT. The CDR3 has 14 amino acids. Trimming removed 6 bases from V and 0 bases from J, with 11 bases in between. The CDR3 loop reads CASRPVGANYGYTF. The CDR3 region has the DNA TGTGCCAGCAGACCGGTGGGAGCTAACTATGGCTACACCTTC.

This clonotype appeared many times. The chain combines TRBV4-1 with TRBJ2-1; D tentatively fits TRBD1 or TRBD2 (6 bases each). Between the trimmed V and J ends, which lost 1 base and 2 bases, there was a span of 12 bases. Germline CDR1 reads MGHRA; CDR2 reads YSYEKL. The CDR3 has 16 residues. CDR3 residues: CASSQVGGPAYNEQFF. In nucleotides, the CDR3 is TGCGCCAGCAGCCAAGTCGGGGGCCCAGCCTACAATGAGCAGTTCTTC.

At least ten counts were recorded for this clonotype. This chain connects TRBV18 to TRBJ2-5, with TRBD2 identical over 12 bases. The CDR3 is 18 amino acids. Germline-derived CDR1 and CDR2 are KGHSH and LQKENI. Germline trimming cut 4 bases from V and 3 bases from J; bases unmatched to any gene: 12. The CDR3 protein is CASSQKEFRLAGEETQYF. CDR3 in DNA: TGTGCCAGCTCACAAAAGGAGTTTCGACTAGCGGGGGAAGAGACCCAGTACTTC.

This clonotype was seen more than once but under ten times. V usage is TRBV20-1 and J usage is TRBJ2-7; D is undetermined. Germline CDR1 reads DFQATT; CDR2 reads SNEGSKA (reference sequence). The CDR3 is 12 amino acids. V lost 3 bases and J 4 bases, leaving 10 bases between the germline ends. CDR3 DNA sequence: TGCAGTGCTAGCAGTGCTAAGTACGAGCAGTACTTC. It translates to CSASSAKYEQYF.

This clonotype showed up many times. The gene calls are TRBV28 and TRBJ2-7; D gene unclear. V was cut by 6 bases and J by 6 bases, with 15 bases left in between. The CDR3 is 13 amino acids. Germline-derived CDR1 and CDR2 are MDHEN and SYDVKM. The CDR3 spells CASSFVSGFEQYF. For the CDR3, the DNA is TGTGCCAGCAGCTTTGTATCCGGCTTCGAGCAGTACTTC.